The clone carrying this T cell receptor beta chain has only one observation. Source study methods: Nucleated cell counts were estimated from reference gene primer amplification. Only in-frame clones appear in the TCRdb table, and some are missing; sequencing was by immunoSEQ multiplex PCR. That table supplies the V and J calls and clone size; D and trimming were determined from the DNA. Here the sample spans 200,000 or so clones, almost 85% being singletons. CDR3 length: 17 residues. V gave up 5 bases and J gave up 3 bases, with 19 bases separating them. The germline CDR1 and CDR2 sequences are MNHEY and SMNVEV (reference sequence). These data belong to a study of blood T cell repertoires in COVID-19. Study details: The United States, Italy and Spain were the sources of the acute and convalescent COVID-19 samples. T cells, B-cell-depleted T cells, or PBMCs supplied cDNA or gDNA.

The clonotype comes from a human donor with acute or convalescent COVID-19. The donor label of this sample is uncertain. The chain has TRBV27 and TRBJ2-2; tentatively, D is TRBD1 (6 bases). The sample taken for sequencing was peripheral blood. The CDR3 is CASSIRTGLGYTGELFF. Here the CDR3 DNA reads TGTGCCAGCAGTATAAGAACAGGGTTGGGGTACACCGGGGAGCTGTTTTTT.